Sequencing of this TCR beta chain was carried out in a study of cytomegalovirus exposure and HLA in healthy donors. Study-wide points: In a later analysis, parvovirus B19, influenza, CMV and Epstein-Barr virus appeared linked to several top co-occurrence clusters.

The PCR contained 60 Vbeta and 13 Jbeta primers. This table comes from immunoSEQ multiplex PCR, and its TCRdb copy is limited to in-frame clones, with some not included. Counted here are 75,000 to 90,000 clones, 78% occurring once; the ten biggest clones make up around 5.1%. Turning to this clone: No antigen is known for it. One junction end does not reproduce the germline sequence, and a read error may be involved. This specimen includes other DNA sequences encoding the same CDR3.

Germline CDR1 reads MRHNA; CDR2 reads SNTAGT. CDR3 length: 14 residues. Material for sequencing was PBMCs. This clonotype originated in a male donor in good health and CMV-seropositive. The chain has TRBV6-4 and TRBJ1-1; a possible D gene is TRBD1 (6 bases). CDR3 residues: CASRLDSVNTEAFF. The DNA of the CDR3 is TGTGCCAGCAGATTGGACAGCGTGAACACTGAAGCTTTCTTC.